The 15 T cell receptor beta chains below come from one sample, sequenced in a study of shared clonotypes between healthy human individuals. Profiled with immunoSEQ multiplex PCR; TCRdb holds only in-frame clones, not every one. Of about 2 million clones in the sample, approximately 94% were seen once. Positive CCR7 selection of CD45RO-negative cells yielded the naive CD8 cells, and terminally differentiated effector memory CD45RA+ cells were excluded. The specimen sequenced was naive CD8+ T cells sorted from blood. Source of these receptors: a man younger than 35 in good health.

This chain connects TRBV2 to TRBJ2-1; D gene ambiguous. The CDR3 length is 13 residues. Germline V gene sequence: CDR1 SNHLY, CDR2 FYNNEI. Trimming cost V 11 bases and J 8 bases, with 19 bases left between them. The DNA for the CDR3 is TGTGCCCCGAGGTTGTCGGGTGGCGATGAGCAGTTCTTC. Protein: CAPRLSGGDEQFF.

Points on this clone: At the DNA level, this CDR3 is encoded by other sequences in the same sample as well. V is TRBV5-5 and J is TRBJ2-7; no clear D gene. CDR3 size: 13 residues. CDR1 and CDR2 from the germline V gene are SGHKS and YYEKEE (reference sequence). The V and J ends lost 0 bases and 3 bases respectively, with 7 bases between them. CDR3 in amino acids: CASSLGSSYEQYF. The CDR3, as DNA: TGTGCCAGCAGCTTGGGCTCCAGCTACGAGCAGTACTTC.

This chain connects TRBV5-5 to TRBJ1-2; D not resolved. The V end was cut by 4 bases, the J end by 5 bases, with 18 bases between. From germline, CDR1 is SGHKS and CDR2 YYEKEE (reference sequence). This CDR3 contains 15 residues. This chain's CDR3 is CASSPGSSPLYGYTF. DNA of the CDR3: TGTGCCAGCAGCCCTGGGTCCAGTCCCCTTTATGGCTACACCTTC.

The rearrangement links TRBV19 to TRBJ2-3; D not resolved. The germline gives CDR1 LNHDA, CDR2 SQIVND (reference sequence). This CDR3 spans 13 amino acids. Deletions cut 5 bases from V and 2 bases from J, with 8 bases between. The chain's CDR3 is CASSSTATDTQYF. CDR3 DNA: TGTGCCAGTAGTTCGACCGCCACAGATACGCAGTATTTT.

This clone was detected once. The J gene is TRBJ2-4, the V gene TRBV27; 7 bases are a match to TRBD1. This CDR3 has 15 residues. Germline values: CDR1 MNHEY, CDR2 SMNVEV (reference sequence). Germline trimming cut 2 bases from V and 2 bases from J; bases unmatched to any gene: 3. The CDR3 DNA follows: TGTGCCAGCAGTTTAGTGGGACAGACCAAAAACATTCAGTACTTC. Encoded protein: CASSLVGQTKNIQYF.

The chain carries TRBV27 and TRBJ2-7, with TRBD1 identical over 8 bases. Germline loops: CDR1 MNHEY, CDR2 SMNVEV (reference sequence). The junction had 8 bases not matched to a gene; V was cut back by 4 bases and J by 3 bases. The CDR3 runs to 15 residues. The CDR3, as DNA: TGTGCCAGCAGTTGGACAGGGCCGAGGGGCTACGAGCAGTACTTC. This sequence encodes CASSWTGPRGYEQYF.

The J gene is TRBJ2-5, the V gene TRBV9; 12 nucleotides align to TRBD2. The germline V gene encodes CDR1 SGDLS and CDR2 YYNGEE. V lost 1 base to trimming and J lost 5 bases; unmatched junction nucleotides: 6. The CDR3 extends over 16 amino acids. The CDR3 is CASSVSSGRAWETQYF. The CDR3 bases are TGTGCCAGCAGCGTATCTAGCGGGAGGGCGTGGGAGACCCAGTACTTC.

This rearrangement joins TRBV7-2 to TRBJ1-5; no definite D call. The germline gives CDR1 SGHTA, CDR2 FQGNSA. CDR3 length: 12 amino acids. V was trimmed by 5 bases and J by 10 bases, leaving 12 bases between them. The CDR3 coding sequence is TGTGCCAGCAGCCCCGGCTCTGGCCCCCAGCATTTT. It is translated as CASSPGSGPQHF.

The chain links TRBV6-6 to TRBJ2-7; 8 bases are shared with TRBD2. CDR1 is MNHNY, CDR2 SVGAGI, per germline (reference sequence). After removal of 8 bases from V and 3 bases from J, the junction contained 9 bases not matched to a gene. The CDR3 is 14 amino acids. CDR3 sequence (DNA): TGTGCCAGCGGTCCTAGCGGGTATTTCTACGAGCAGTACTTC. Translation gives CASGPSGYFYEQYF.

The chain couples TRBV2 to TRBJ2-1; D is undetermined. V was pared by 0 bases and J by 8 bases, with 8 bases between. This CDR3 comprises 13 residues. CDR1 is SNHLY, CDR2 FYNNEI, per germline. This CDR3 is CASSEAQGYEQFF. The CDR3 bases are TGTGCCAGCAGTGAAGCGCAAGGGTATGAGCAGTTCTTC.

The genes are TRBV28 and TRBJ1-2; D is perhaps TRBD1 (6 bases). The CDR3 totals 15 residues. V lost 1 base, J lost 4 bases, and 13 bases lay in between. CDR1 is MDHEN, CDR2 SYDVKM, per germline. The CDR3 DNA reads as TGTGCCAGCAGTTTATCCCGGACAGTCCTCTATGGCTACACCTTC. Encoded protein: CASSLSRTVLYGYTF.

The chain links TRBV4-1 to TRBJ2-7; either TRBD1 or TRBD2 may fit D (5 bases each). The V and J ends lost 3 bases and 3 bases respectively, with 15 bases between them. The CDR3 runs 15 residues. CDR1 and CDR2 from the germline V gene are MGHRA and YSYEKL. The CDR3 bases are TGCGCCAGCAGCCAGATGGGGGACCCCGTCTACGAGCAGTACTTC. This translates into CASSQMGDPVYEQYF.

The gene calls are TRBV27 and TRBJ2-3; tentatively, D is TRBD1 (6 bases). The CDR3 is 16 amino acids. V lost 5 bases, J lost 0 bases, and 15 bases lay in between. Looked up from germline, CDR1 is MNHEY and CDR2 is SMNVEV (reference sequence). CDR3 sequence (DNA): TGTGCCAGCAGTGGGCCACCGGGACATAGCACAGATACGCAGTATTTT. Its protein is CASSGPPGHSTDTQYF.

The chain has TRBV27 and TRBJ1-2; tentative D call: TRBD1 (6 bases). V was cut by 5 bases and J by 2 bases, with 21 bases left in between. The CDR3 is 17 residues long. CDR1 MNHEY and CDR2 SMNVEV come from the germline V gene (reference sequence). CDR3: CASSPNGGHQTNYGYTF. The CDR3 DNA follows: TGTGCCAGCAGTCCCAACGGGGGACACCAGACCAACTATGGCTACACCTTC.

The CDR3 bases are TGTGCCAGCAGTGAAGCGCCATCCTACAATGAGCAGTTCTTC. Protein sequence: CASSEAPSYNEQFF. This chain connects TRBV6-1 to TRBJ2-1; D is uncertain. This CDR3 has 14 amino acids. The germline CDR1 and CDR2 sequences are MNHNS and SASEGT. Between the trimmed V and J ends, which lost 0 bases and 1 base, there was a span of 4 bases.